This is a list of T cell receptor beta chains from one sample in a study of shared clonotypes between healthy human individuals. The protocol was immunoSEQ multiplex PCR, while the TCRdb copy is restricted to in-frame clones and leaves out a portion. Altogether about 700,000 clones are present, about 91% being singletons, with the ten largest covering 20% to 25%. What was sequenced was naive CD8+ T cells sorted from blood. The receptors here all came from a man younger than 40 in good health. CDR3s include the opening cysteine and the closing phenylalanine or tryptophan. The D gene is left open where the match is weak. Clone size, where shown, is once, few, many, or a class for clones that have expanded.

.	TRBJ2-3	.	TRBV27	CATRQGGPDTQYF	TGTGCCACCCGACAGGGAGGCCCAGATACGCAGTATTTT
.	TRBJ1-1	.	TRBV7-9	CASSLPFAGPDTEAFF	TGTGCCAGCAGCTTACCCTTTGCGGGCCCGGACACTGAAGCTTTCTTT
.	TRBJ1-5	.	TRBV27	CASSLSEYQPQHF	TGTGCCAGCAGTTTATCGGAATATCAGCCCCAGCATTTT
.	TRBJ2-2	many	TRBV28	CASSLRFGSNTGELFF	TGTGCCAGCAGTTTAAGGTTCGGGTCCAACACCGGGGAGCTGTTTTTT
.	TRBJ2-1	.	TRBV7-9	CASSSYERGNEQFF	TGTGCCAGCAGCTCCTATGAGAGGGGGAATGAGCAGTTCTTC
TRBD2	TRBJ2-5	.	TRBV27	CASSTEAGGPGETQYF	TGTGCCAGCAGTACAGAAGCGGGAGGGCCAGGAGAGACCCAGTACTTC
.	TRBJ2-2	.	TRBV4-1	CASSQGAWGTNTGELFF	TGCGCCAGCAGCCAAGGGGCCTGGGGGACGAACACCGGGGAGCTGTTTTTT
.	TRBJ1-1	.	TRBV7-9	CASSWDRDKNTEAFF	TGTGCCAGCAGCTGGGACCGGGACAAGAACACTGAAGCTTTCTTT
.	TRBJ2-6	few	TRBV27	CASSLAVGANVLTF	TGTGCCAGCAGTTTGGCTGTTGGGGCCAACGTCCTGACTTTC
.	TRBJ1-2	.	TRBV6-6	CASINRDFNYGYTF	TGTGCCAGCATCAACCGGGATTTTAACTATGGCTACACCTTC
.	TRBJ1-1	.	TRBV7-9	CASSLFRGPTEAFF	TGTGCCAGCAGCTTATTTCGGGGTCCCACTGAAGCTTTCTTT